These 29 T cell receptor beta chains share one sample of origin, sequenced in a study of OX40 agonist ivuxolimab in advanced cancers. The method was the immunoSEQ multiplex PCR assay. TCRdb re-hosts the immuneACCESS table, in-frame sequences only. Its copies lack some clones; in the studies checked, an unresolved V gene accounts for under half of them, and the cause for the rest is not known. The sample table shows about 58,000 clones, and roughly four fifths are seen once. 0.75% of the sample comes from the top ten. The sample was CD4+ or CD8+ T cells sorted from blood, taken in a trial of the OX40 agonist ivuxolimab. These receptors were obtained from an adult with an advanced solid tumor such as melanoma, head and neck, liver or kidney cancer.

The chain carries TRBV6-5 and TRBJ2-5, with TRBD1 identical over 8 bases. The last part of the DNA fits TRBJ2-7 better; the J call may be wrong. The CDR3 runs to 14 residues. Germline loops: CDR1 MNHEY, CDR2 SVGAGI. CDR3 sequence reads: CASSYGQGFYEQYF. DNA for the CDR3: TGTGCCAGCAGTTACGGACAGGGATTCTACGAGCAGTACTTC.

The V and J genes are TRBV9 and TRBJ2-3, with D unresolved. The CDR3 contains 15 residues. Per the germline V gene, CDR1 is SGDLS and CDR2 is YYNGEE. The V end was cut by 2 bases, the J end by 1 base, with 11 bases between. In DNA form, the CDR3 reads TGTGCCAGCAGCGTCGGTGTGGGCGGCACAGATACGCAGTATTTT. Translated, it gives CASSVGVGGTDTQYF.

The V call is TRBV7-2, the J call TRBJ2-2; TRBD2 is a possible D gene (7 bases). V shed 4 bases and J shed 4 bases, with 16 bases lying between them. The CDR3 covers 16 residues. Germline V CDR1 and CDR2: SGHTA, FQGNSA. CDR3 nucleotide sequence: TGTGCCAGCAGCTCCCGGAGGGGGGGCCTCACCGGGGAGCTGTTTTTT. Its translation: CASSSRRGGLTGELFF.

CDR3 loop: CASRIGMNTEAFF. CDR3 nucleotides: TGTGCCAGCAGGATAGGGATGAACACTGAAGCTTTCTTT. The chain is built from TRBV2 and TRBJ1-1; D remains unclear. This CDR3 spans 13 amino acids. Germline loops: CDR1 SNHLY, CDR2 FYNNEI. V dropped 6 bases and J dropped 0 bases, with 8 bases sitting between them.

The chain joins TRBV21-1 to TRBJ1-1; no check of the table's D call, TRBD1, against the DNA was made. TRBV21-1 is described as a pseudogene. There are 19 residues in the CDR3. The CDR3: CASSLRDRGRVYPNTEAFF. The CDR3 region has the DNA TGTGCCAGCAGCCTCCGGGACAGGGGGCGCGTGTATCCGAACACTGAAGCTTTCTTT.

V usage is TRBV11-1 and J usage is TRBJ2-1; 7 nucleotides agree with TRBD1. Germline V gene data show CDR1 as SGHAT and CDR2 as FQDESV (reference sequence). CDR3 length equals 16 residues. V shed 2 bases, J shed 3 bases, and the junction held 7 bases outside the gene matches. DNA of the CDR3: TGTGCCAGCAGCTTACTTTCGGGACAGAGCTACAATGAGCAGTTCTTC. Its translation: CASSLLSGQSYNEQFF.

The genes are TRBV4-1 and TRBJ1-1; D not certain. Trimming removed 3 bases at V and 2 bases at J, with 10 bases between. The CDR3 contains 14 residues. Germline CDR1 and CDR2: MGHRA and YSYEKL. The CDR3 protein is CASSQLLRNTEAFF. Written as DNA, the CDR3 is TGCGCCAGCAGCCAGTTGCTCAGAAACACTGAAGCTTTCTTT.

The chain couples TRBV6-5 to TRBJ1-4, with D perhaps TRBD1 (6 bases). Trimming pared 8 bases from V and 2 bases from J, leaving 6 bases between. CDR3 length: 12 amino acids. CDR1 is MNHEY, CDR2 SVGAGI, per germline. The CDR3 bases are TGTGCCAGCCAGGGGACTAATGAAAAACTGTTTTTT. This translates into CASQGTNEKLFF.

The chain is built from TRBV11-1 and TRBJ2-1; the D is unclear. CDR1 is SGHAT, CDR2 FQDESV, per germline (reference sequence). Trimming took 3 bases from V and 0 from J, leaving 9 bases between them. The CDR3 has 15 amino acids. CDR3 loop: CASSFRASSYNEQFF. The DNA of the CDR3 is TGTGCCAGCAGCTTTAGGGCTAGCTCCTACAATGAGCAGTTCTTC.

This clone was recorded a few times. V gene TRBV4-1 combines with J gene TRBJ2-1, with TRBD2 matching over 12 bases. The germline CDR1 and CDR2 sequences are MGHRA and YSYEKL. CDR3 length equals 16 residues. V dropped 4 bases and J dropped 9; count of bases not matched to a gene: 10. In DNA form, the CDR3 reads TGCGCCAGCAGCCGGGGACCTAGCGGGGGGGCCGGTGAGCAGTTCTTC. Translation: CASSRGPSGGAGEQFF.

V is TRBV15 and J is TRBJ2-7; D is ambiguous. Germline lookup yields CDR1 LNHNV and CDR2 YYDKDF (reference sequence). This CDR3 has 15 amino acids. Trimming shortened V by 0 bases and J by 3 bases, and 12 bases separated the two germline ends. The CDR3 coding sequence is TGTGCCACCAGCAGAGAATATGGGGTTCACTACGAGCAGTACTTC. Translated: CATSREYGVHYEQYF.

V and J are TRBV6-1 and TRBJ1-3; no firm D call. Trimming removed 2 bases from V and 0 bases from J, with 8 bases in between. The CDR3 length is 15 residues. Per germline, CDR1 MNHNS and CDR2 SASEGT. The CDR3 reads CASSENLVSGNTIYF. The CDR3 coding sequence is TGTGCCAGCAGTGAAAACCTGGTCTCTGGAAACACCATATATTTT.

This chain connects TRBV5-4 to TRBJ2-5, with D possibly matching TRBD1 (6 bases). The V end lost 3 bases, the J end lost 3 bases, and 15 bases lay between the germline ends. CDR3 length: 15 residues. CDR1 and CDR2 from the germline V gene are SGHNT and YYREEE (reference sequence). The CDR3 protein is CASSSTTGFEETQYF. CDR3 DNA sequence: TGTGCCAGCAGCTCAACGACAGGTTTCGAAGAGACCCAGTACTTC.

V and J are TRBV5-1 and TRBJ2-5; D tentatively reads TRBD1 or TRBD2 (5 bases each). The germline gives CDR1 SGHRS, CDR2 YFSETQ. Trimming left V 0 bases short and J 2 bases short, with 11 bases between. This CDR3 is 15 amino acids long. CDR3 sequence reads: CASSLEGRRQETQYF. The CDR3, as DNA: TGCGCCAGCAGCTTGGAGGGACGTAGGCAAGAGACCCAGTACTTC.

The J gene is TRBJ2-3, the V gene TRBV15; D remains unclear. Germline V gene sequence: CDR1 LNHNV, CDR2 YYDKDF (reference sequence). The CDR3 length is 14 residues. V lost 6 bases and J lost 0, with 10 bases in between. The CDR3: CATSYPLSTDTQYF. The CDR3 DNA reads TGTGCCACCAGTTACCCCCTGAGCACAGATACGCAGTATTTT.

This clone was detected only a few times. V usage is TRBV19 and J usage is TRBJ2-7, with TRBD1 as a possible D gene (6 bases). Germline CDR1 LNHDA, CDR2 SQIVND (reference sequence). Trimming took 5 bases from V and 3 from J, leaving 11 bases between them. This CDR3 has 13 amino acids. The CDR3 loop is CASSGDRYYEQYF. The CDR3 DNA follows: TGTGCCAGTAGTGGCGACAGGTACTACGAGCAGTACTTC. The full variable domain, with the rest looked up from reference TRBV19 and TRBJ2-7, is DGGITQSPKYLFRKEGQNVTLSCEQNLNHDAMYWYRQDPGQGLRLIYYSQIVNDFQKGDIAEGYSVSREKKESFPLTVTSAQKNPTAFYLCASSGDRYYEQYFGPGTRLTVT.

The chain joins TRBV5-8 to TRBJ2-7; 9 nucleotides align to TRBD1. The V gene end was trimmed by 0 bases and the J gene end by 2 bases; junction bases not matched to a gene: 3. Germline V gene lookup returns CDR1 SGHTS and CDR2 YDEGEE. The CDR3 is made up of 15 amino acids. DNA of the CDR3: TGTGCCAGCAGCTTGGGGGACAGGGTCCCCTACGAGCAGTACTTC. It yields the protein CASSLGDRVPYEQYF. Combining the CDR3 with reference TRBV5-8 and TRBJ2-7 gives the whole variable domain EAGVTQSPTHLIKTRGQQATLRCSPISGHTSVYWYQQALGLGLQFLLWYDEGEERNRGNFPPRFSGRQFPNYSSELNVNALELEDSALYLCASSLGDRVPYEQYFGPGTRLTVT.

V is TRBV4-1 and J is TRBJ1-5, with 7 positions matching TRBD1. Germline assignment: CDR1 MGHRA and CDR2 YSYEKL. Trimming took 4 bases from V and 5 from J; bases not matched to a gene: 8. There are 15 residues in the CDR3. CDR3 sequence (DNA): TGCGCCAGCAGCCGGACCCAGGGGGGCGATCAGCCCCAGCATTTT. It yields the protein CASSRTQGGDQPQHF.

The rearrangement joins TRBV6-6 to TRBJ1-1; weak D call: TRBD1 (6 bases). The CDR3 runs to 13 residues. V lost 7 bases to trimming and J lost 5 bases, with 14 bases between them. Germline V gene lookup returns CDR1 MNHNY and CDR2 SVGAGI (reference sequence). This CDR3 is CASKLGGLTEAFF. For the CDR3, the DNA is TGTGCCAGCAAGCTTGGGGGCCTTACTGAAGCTTTCTTT.

The chain has TRBV28 and TRBJ1-4; TRBD1 might be the D (6 bases). CDR1 is MDHEN and CDR2 is SYDVKM in the germline V gene. Trimming cost V 7 bases and J 8 bases, with 20 bases left between them. The CDR3 has 15 amino acids. Here the CDR3 reads CASTSADSRWEKLFF. The CDR3 DNA follows: TGTGCCAGCACTAGCGCGGACAGTCGGTGGGAAAAACTGTTTTTT.

This rearrangement joins TRBV5-4 to TRBJ2-1; D is ambiguous. Germline loops: CDR1 SGHNT, CDR2 YYREEE (reference sequence). Trimming cost V 1 base and J 7 bases, with 6 bases left between them. The CDR3 runs 12 residues. The CDR3 loop is CASSLTKNEQFF. The DNA of the CDR3 is TGTGCCAGCAGCTTGACTAAAAATGAGCAGTTCTTC.

This clone was seen just once. The CDR3 DNA reads TGTGCCAGCAGCCAGGGACTAGCCGAGACCCAGTACTTC. Its translation: CASSQGLAETQYF. The chain joins TRBV5-4 to TRBJ2-5, with 9 bases identical to TRBD2. The germline V gene encodes CDR1 SGHNT and CDR2 YYREEE (reference sequence). V lost 4 bases, J lost 5 bases, and 3 bases stayed unmatched. CDR3 length: 13 amino acids.

The genes are TRBV2 and TRBJ2-1, with D perhaps TRBD2 (6 bases). Deletions cut 3 bases from V and 4 bases from J, with 10 bases between. The CDR3 length is 14 residues. Germline V CDR1 and CDR2: SNHLY, FYNNEI. This chain's CDR3 is CASSEEGQYNEQFF. The DNA for the CDR3 is TGTGCCAGCAGTGAGGAGGGGCAGTACAATGAGCAGTTCTTC.

The chain has TRBV7-2 and TRBJ2-3; either TRBD1 or TRBD2 may supply D (5 bases each). Between the trimmed V and J ends, which lost 7 bases and 1 base, there was a span of 9 bases. This CDR3 comprises 13 residues. Germline CDR1 and CDR2: SGHTA and FQGNSA. The DNA of the CDR3 is TGTGCCAGCACGCTGGGGGGCACAGATACGCAGTATTTT. Its protein is CASTLGGTDTQYF.

This chain uses TRBV28 with TRBJ1-2; D gene unclear. The ends were cut back, 5 bases at V and 4 bases at J, with 17 bases in the middle. The CDR3 is 15 amino acids. Germline V gives CDR1 MDHEN, CDR2 SYDVKM. The chain's CDR3 is CASSPPNGAPYGYTF. CDR3 DNA sequence: TGTGCCAGCAGTCCCCCCAATGGAGCTCCCTATGGCTACACCTTC.

This chain joins TRBV2 and TRBJ2-7; 7 bases are a match to TRBD1. CDR1 and CDR2 (germline): SNHLY, FYNNEI. Trimming at V came to 6 bases and at J to 2 bases, leaving 4 bases not matched to a gene. The CDR3 loop spans 13 amino acids. CDR3 amino acids: CASRTGKAYEQYF. For the CDR3, the DNA is TGTGCCAGCAGGACAGGGAAGGCCTACGAGCAGTACTTC.

V and J are TRBV10-1 and TRBJ1-1; maybe TRBD1 (5 bases). Germline V gene data show CDR1 as WNHNN and CDR2 as SYGVQD (reference sequence). V gave up 0 bases and J gave up 5 bases, with 16 bases separating them. The CDR3 loop spans 16 amino acids. The CDR3 loop reads CASSESGPAGRTEAFF. In DNA form, the CDR3 reads TGCGCCAGCAGTGAGTCGGGCCCGGCAGGGAGGACTGAAGCTTTCTTT.

The V and J genes are TRBV7-2 and TRBJ2-2; the match to TRBD2 covers 11 bases. Germline-derived CDR1 and CDR2 are SGHTA and FQGNSA. The CDR3 sequence is 17 residues long. With V trimmed by 1 base and J by 1 base, 2 bases remained unmatched. The CDR3 sequence: CASSLVLAGGNTGELFF. CDR3 coding DNA: TGTGCCAGCAGCTTAGTGCTAGCGGGGGGGAACACCGGGGAGCTGTTTTTT. Filled out from reference TRBV7-2 and TRBJ2-2, the complete variable domain reads GAGVSQSPSNKVTEKGKDVELRCDPISGHTALYWYRQSLGQGLEFLIYFQGNSAPDKSGLPSDRFSAERTGGSVSTLTIQRTQQEDSAVYLCASSLVLAGGNTGELFFGEGSRLTVL.

Turning to this clone: The sample has other DNA sequences that encode this CDR3 too. The rearrangement links TRBV7-9 to TRBJ1-6; D is uncertain. Germline V gene sequence: CDR1 SEHNR, CDR2 FQNEAQ (reference sequence). V gave up 3 bases and J gave up 8 bases, with 11 bases separating them. This CDR3 region has 14 residues. CDR3 in amino acids: CASSLDSPDSPLHF. In DNA form, the CDR3 reads TGTGCCAGCAGCTTGGATAGCCCAGATTCACCCCTCCACTTT.